This T cell receptor beta chain is from a study of T-cell reconstitution after alpha-beta-depleted transplantation in children. This clonotype showed up many times. Its target is not known. Whole-study findings and limits: Surviving recipient T cells and thymic progenitors produced the high day-60 TCRbeta diversity seen in some patients. Reportedly, alpha-beta T cells present about two months post-transplant originated from several hundred expanded clones of graft origin.

Unique molecular identifiers were used in preparing the TCRbeta library. TCRdb re-called the PCR reads through MiXCR, storing one row per CDR3 protein. Of 500,000 to 750,000 distinct CDR3 sequences listed, about an eighth are singletons. The sequence derives from a male patient under 18 who had a stem cell transplant for acute myeloid leukemia, so the T cells may come from the graft donor. The specimen comprised PBMCs, mostly from graft donor cells, sampled 360 days after TCRalphabeta/CD19-depleted stem cell transplant.

CDR3 residues: CASSQVGETGTYRGTGELFF. The CDR3 nucleotides are TGTGCCAGCAGCCAAGTTGGAGAGACAGGGACATATCGGGGCACCGGGGAGCTGTTTTTT. The V gene is TRBV3-1, the J gene TRBJ2-2; 7 bases map to TRBD1. This CDR3 is built from 20 residues. Germline assignment: CDR1 LGHDT and CDR2 YNNKEL (reference sequence). The ends lost 1 base at V and 4 bases at J; junction bases unmatched: 18.